This T cell receptor (beta chain) was profiled in a study of regulatory T cells in long-lasting Graves disease. Time point denoted: newly diagnosed GD, antithyroid drugs for less than 3 months. The TCR library was made from RNA extracted from PBMCs. This clonotype was detected many times. CDR3 regions were amplified by Arm-PCR using iRepertoire HTBI primers to build TCR beta libraries. One entry per CDR3 protein results from TCRdb running MiXCR on the multiplex PCR reads. The table shows 450,000 to 600,000 distinct CDR3 sequences, with roughly 13% occurring only once. These same data were also listed under a study on T cells in Graves' hyperthyroidism and ophthalmopathy.

The material was peripheral blood mononuclear cells (PBMCs), obtained at new diagnosis, from a patient treated with antithyroid drugs. This clonotype was sampled from a man aged 30 to 39 with Graves disease.

Written as DNA, the CDR3 is TGTGCCAGCAGCTCAACCCTAGCGGGAGGGCCGTGGGGCAATGAGCAGTTCTTC. Amino acid sequence: CASSSTLAGGPWGNEQFF. This chain connects TRBV14 to TRBJ2-1; 12 bases are a match to TRBD2. Germline V lookup: CDR1 SGHDN, CDR2 FVKESK. Losses at the gene ends were 5 bases for V and 6 bases for J; bases not matched to a gene: 14. This CDR3 contains 18 residues.